This is a list of T cell receptor beta chains from one sample in a study of T cell changes during pregnancy in multiple sclerosis. This table comes from immunoSEQ multiplex PCR, and its TCRdb copy is limited to in-frame clones, with some not included. The data show around 50,000 clones, 92% seen once. The source was CD4+ T cells from peripheral blood mononuclear cells, collected after pregnancy. The receptors derive from a female donor in good health, enrolled as a control in a pregnancy study. Each CDR3 is given with its conserved first and last residue. The D gene is left open where the match is weak. A row's size may be missing; if present it is once, few, many or a size class.

>TRBV18|NA|TRBJ2-1|TRBD2
TGTGCCAGCTCACCACCTATTACTAGCGGGATAAAAATGAATGAGCAGTTCTTC
CASSPPITSGIKMNEQFF
>TRBV5-4|NA|TRBJ2-3|TRBD2
TGTGCCACCAGACTAGCGGGAGTGGGGGGCACAGATACGCAGTATTTT
CATRLAGVGGTDTQYF
>TRBV7-6|NA|TRBJ1-2|TRBD1
TGTGCCAGCAGCCAGATTTCGGGACAGATGGGGGGCTACACCTTC
CASSQISGQMGGYTF
>TRBV6-1|NA|TRBJ2-2|TRBD1
TGTGCCAGCGGGGGCGGGACAGGGGCCGGGGAGCTGTTTTTT
CASGGGTGAGELFF
>TRBV25-1|NA|TRBJ2-7|NA
TGTGCCAGCAGTGGGAGCCTTGGGGGCCACGGGGTCTACGAGCAGTACTTC
CASSGSLGGHGVYEQYF
>TRBV7-3|NA|TRBJ2-7|NA
TGTGCCAGCAGCCGGGACAACTCCTACGAGCAGTACTTC
CASSRDNSYEQYF
>TRBV28|NA|TRBJ2-4|TRBD2
TGTGCCAGCAGTAAGCTAGCGGGAGTGTGGGGACAAAACATTCAGTACTTC
CASSKLAGVWGQNIQYF
>TRBV5-4|NA|TRBJ2-5|TRBD1
TGTGCCAGCAGCTTTGTCGACAGGGGATCACAAGAGACCCAGTACTTC
CASSFVDRGSQETQYF
>TRBV7-9|NA|TRBJ1-1|TRBD1
TGTGCCAGCAGGTGGACAGGGAACACTGAAGCTTTCTTT
CASRWTGNTEAFF
>TRBV28|NA|TRBJ1-2|NA
TGTGCCAGCAGTTTAAGACCGGGGGGCTACACCTTC
CASSLRPGGYTF
>TRBV5-8|NA|TRBJ2-4|TRBD2
TGTGCCAGCAGCTTTAAGGTCACCACTAGCGGGTTTTCCAAAAACATTCAGTACTTC
CASSFKVTTSGFSKNIQYF
>TRBV9|once|TRBJ1-3|TRBD1
TGTGCCAGCAGCCCCCGGACAGGAGGCTCTGGAAACACCATATATTTT
CASSPRTGGSGNTIYF
>TRBV5-1|NA|TRBJ1-2|NA
TGCGCCAGCAGCTTGCTTTCCAGGGGAGCCTTCAACTATGGCTACACCTTC
CASSLLSRGAFNYGYTF
>TRBV2|NA|TRBJ2-2|NA
TGTGCCAGCAGTGAAGGGGGCTACACCGGGGAGCTGTTTTTT
CASSEGGYTGELFF
>TRBV19|NA|TRBJ2-1|NA
TGTGCCAGGGGCGGGGCCAGCTCCTACAATGAGCAGTTCTTC
CARGGASSYNEQFF
>TRBV9|NA|TRBJ2-2|NA
TGTGCCAGCAGCGGAACAGGGTTGGTCACCGGGGAGCTGTTTTTT
CASSGTGLVTGELFF
>TRBV18|NA|TRBJ2-7|NA
TGTGCCAGCTCACAGGACATCTACGAGCAGTACTTC
CASSQDIYEQYF
>TRBV5-1|NA|TRBJ2-5|NA
TGCGCCAGCAGTGCGACAGGCGATGAGACCCAGTACTTC
CASSATGDETQYF
>TRBV2|NA|TRBJ1-5|NA
TGTGCCAGCAGTGTCATCAGGGCGTCTCAGCCCCAGCATTTT
CASSVIRASQPQHF
>TRBV4-1|NA|TRBJ1-5|TRBD1
TGCGCCAGCAGCCAGGAGACAGGGCGAAATCAGCCCCAGCATTTT
CASSQETGRNQPQHF
>TRBV29-1|NA|TRBJ2-5|NA
TGCAGCGCCTACTTTTCTGTTGAGACCCAGTACTTC
CSAYFSVETQYF
>TRBV27|NA|TRBJ2-5|NA
TGTGCCAGCAGTTTCATGCCCCCTACAGGGCTGCAAGAGACCCAGTACTTC
CASSFMPPTGLQETQYF
>TRBV1|NA|TRBJ2-1|NA
TGCACCAGCAGCCAAGCAGGGACTAGCCTCGGAAATGAGCAGTTCTTC
CTSSQAGTSLGNEQFF
>TRBV29-1|NA|TRBJ1-1|NA
TGCAGCGCCGGGCCCGCCGGGGGGTACACTGAAGCTTTCTTT
CSAGPAGGYTEAFF
>TRBV18|once|TRBJ2-3|TRBD1
TGTGCCAGCTCTCAACTCGGGGACAGAGTCCGTCTGGGGCCGCAGTATTTT
CASSQLGDRVRLGPQYF
>TRBV11-3|NA|TRBJ2-3|TRBD1
TGTGCCAGCAGCCTCGGACAGGGGTTAACAGATACGCAGTATTTT
CASSLGQGLTDTQYF
>TRBV2|NA|TRBJ2-5|NA
TGTGCCAGCAGTGGGGGGGGGCCAACAGGGGAGACCCAGTACTTC
CASSGGGPTGETQYF
>TRBV9|NA|TRBJ2-5|NA
TGTGCCAGCAGCGTAGGGGGGGGCAGGGAGACCCAGTACTTC
CASSVGGGRETQYF
>TRBV7-6|NA|TRBJ1-1|TRBD1
TGTGCCAGCAGCTCCACAGGGGGGAAGGGAACTGAAGCTTTCTTT
CASSSTGGKGTEAFF
>TRBV28|NA|TRBJ2-5|TRBD2
TGTGCCAGCAGTGGCCGCGTCGGGCGGGAGAGACTAAAGACCCAGTACTTC
CASSGRVGRERLKTQYF
>TRBV2|NA|TRBJ2-3|NA
TGTGCCAGCAGGCCAGGAGGGCGGGTCTGGAACCCAGATACGCAGTATTTT
CASRPGGRVWNPDTQYF
>TRBV10-3|NA|TRBJ2-1|TRBD2
TGTGCCATCAGCGAGTTAGCGGGGAGCTCCTACAATGAGCAGTTCTTC
CAISELAGSSYNEQFF
>TRBV7-3|NA|TRBJ1-2|NA
TGTGCCAGCAGCTTTTGGCAGGGTCGAGACTACACCTTC
CASSFWQGRDYTF
>TRBV6-1|NA|TRBJ2-5|NA
TGTGCCAGCAGTGAAGTTAATCGGGTTTGGACCCAGTACTTC
CASSEVNRVWTQYF
>TRBV6-1|NA|TRBJ1-6|NA
TGTGCCAGCAGTGAAGCGCGGGGATCCCCCCTCCACTTT
CASSEARGSPLHF
>TRBV10-3|NA|TRBJ2-1|TRBD1
TGTGCCACCAACAGGGGCCCAGGTGACAATGAGCAGTTCTTC
CATNRGPGDNEQFF
>TRBV18|NA|TRBJ2-1|NA
TGTGCCAGCTCCCGCGGGGCCCGGCGGAATGAGCAGTTCTTC
CASSRGARRNEQFF
>TRBV5-1|NA|TRBJ2-1|TRBD2
TGCGCCAGCAGCACCCGGGACAGGTCCGGGACTAGCGGGACCCGATACAATGAGCAGTTCTTC
CASSTRDRSGTSGTRYNEQFF
>TRBV6-5|NA|TRBJ1-4|NA
TGTGCCAGCAGATATCAGGGGACTAATGAAAAACTGTTTTTT
CASRYQGTNEKLFF
>TRBV9|NA|TRBJ1-3|NA
TGTGCCAGCAGCGTAGCTACCTCTGGAAACACCATATATTTT
CASSVATSGNTIYF
>TRBV6-6|NA|TRBJ1-2|NA
TGTGCCAGCAGTTACTCGATGACGGAGGGCTATGGCTACACCTTC
CASSYSMTEGYGYTF
>TRBV6-6|NA|TRBJ2-7|TRBD2
TGTGCCATAGGGAGGGGAAGGGCCTACGAGCAGTACTTC
CAIGRGRAYEQYF
>TRBV5-4|NA|TRBJ2-1|TRBD2
TGTGCCAGCAGCTTGGTCGTTAGCGGGAGATTAGATGAGCAGTTCTTC
CASSLVVSGRLDEQFF
>TRBV10-3|NA|TRBJ1-5|NA
TGTGCCATCTTCCCTGTCCTAGATAGCAATCAGCCCCAGCATTTT
CAIFPVLDSNQPQHF
>TRBV30|NA|TRBJ2-5|NA
TGTGCCTGGTACGAGGGGGGGGCGCCCCGCCAAGAGACCCAGTACTTC
CAWYEGGAPRQETQYF
>TRBV28|NA|TRBJ1-2|NA
TGTGCCAGCAGATTCGCAGGCTTAGGTGGCTACACCTTC
CASRFAGLGGYTF
>TRBV28|NA|TRBJ2-5|NA
TGTGCCAGCAGCCCCCCGGCGACTAGATACCAAGAGACCCAGTACTTC
CASSPPATRYQETQYF